This T cell receptor (beta chain) stems from a study of glioma-infiltrating T cells after dendritic cell vaccination. Clones were read by immunoSEQ multiplex PCR, and TCRdb kept only the in-frame ones, dropping some. This sample has around 92,000 clones, with 65% to 85% found just once. Time point here: after dendritic cell vaccination, including at tumor progression/relapse. The sequence derives from a human donor with glioblastoma. Sequencing used blood, obtained after dendritic cell vaccination.

CDR3 in amino acids: CASSQWGVVETQYF. In DNA form, the CDR3 reads TGCGCCAGCAGCCAATGGGGGGTAGTAGAGACCCAGTACTTC. The V gene is TRBV4-1, the J gene TRBJ2-5, with D possibly TRBD2 on 6 matching bases. The CDR3 sequence is 14 residues long. Germline V lookup: CDR1 MGHRA, CDR2 YSYEKL. Trimming cost V 2 bases and J 4 bases, with 11 bases left between them.